This T cell receptor beta chain was sequenced in a study of blood T cell repertoires in COVID-19. Study overall: The samples span acute and convalescent COVID-19 from the United States, Italy and Spain. PBMCs, B-cell-depleted T cells, or T cells were the source of the cDNA or gDNA that made up the material.

Original processing notes: Counts of nucleated cells, estimated from reference gene primer amplification, were obtained. Clones were read by immunoSEQ multiplex PCR, and TCRdb kept only the in-frame ones, dropping some. From that table come the V and J calls and clone size; the DNA was used to work out D and trimming. The sample carries roughly 14,000 clones, roughly four fifths recorded once. V lost 4 bases and J lost 3, with 13 bases in between. The CDR3 has 15 amino acids. CDR1 is KGHSH and CDR2 is LQKENI in the germline V gene. The receptor's source is a woman in her sixties with acute or convalescent COVID-19. Sequencing was carried out using peripheral blood. This sequence joins TRBV18 and TRBJ2-1, with D possibly matching TRBD2 (6 bases). The CDR3: CASSQNGGNYNEQFF. The CDR3 coding sequence is TGTGCCAGCTCACAGAATGGAGGGAACTACAATGAGCAGTTCTTC.